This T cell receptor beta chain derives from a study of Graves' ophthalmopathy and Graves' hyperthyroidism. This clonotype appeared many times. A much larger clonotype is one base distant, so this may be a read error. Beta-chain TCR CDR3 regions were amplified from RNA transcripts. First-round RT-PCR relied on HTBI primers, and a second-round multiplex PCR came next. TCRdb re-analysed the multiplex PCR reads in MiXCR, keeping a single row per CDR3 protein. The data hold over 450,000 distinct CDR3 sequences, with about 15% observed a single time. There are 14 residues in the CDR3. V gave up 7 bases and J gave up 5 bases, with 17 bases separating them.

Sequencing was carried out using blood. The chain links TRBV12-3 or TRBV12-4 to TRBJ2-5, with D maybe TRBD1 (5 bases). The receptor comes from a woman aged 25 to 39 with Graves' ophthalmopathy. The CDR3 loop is CASNALGVGETQYF. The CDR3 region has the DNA TGTGCCAGCAACGCCCTAGGGGTGGGGGAGACCCAGTACTTC.